What follows is one TCR beta chain and its context. The CDR3 is made up of 16 amino acids. Unmatched junction bases numbered 3, after V lost 3 bases and J lost 0 bases. CDR1 is MNHEY, CDR2 SMNVEV, per germline (reference sequence). The source of the sample is a study of cytomegalovirus exposure and HLA in healthy donors. In the PCR, 60 Vbeta and 13 Jbeta primers were used. Data came from immunoSEQ multiplex PCR; TCRdb stores just in-frame clones and leaves some out. The repertoire table contains 200,000 to 250,000 clones. This chain links TRBV27 with TRBJ2-2; 8 bases line up with TRBD2. The clonotype comes from a woman in her twenties or thirties in good health and CMV-seropositive. Input material: PBMCs. In nucleotides, the CDR3 is TGTGCCAGCAGTTTCTCGGGGGGGGCGAACACCGGGGAGCTGTTTTTT. This codes for CASSFSGGANTGELFF.